This T cell receptor (beta chain) originates from a study of T cell responses to AZD1222 COVID-19 vaccine. Whole-study results and caveats: No repertoire was sampled before or during the peak T cell response, only after it.

This clone was detected once. Its antigen is not known. Only in-frame clones appear in the TCRdb table, and some are missing; sequencing was by immunoSEQ multiplex PCR. This sample yields about 120,000 clones, of which about nine tenths are seen a single time; approximately 4.5% belongs to the top ten. This CDR3 region has 13 residues. Trimming removed 7 bases at V and 9 bases at J, with 18 bases between. The germline CDR1 and CDR2 sequences are MNHEY and SVGAGI. The gene calls are TRBV6-5 and TRBJ1-2; D ambiguous. The sample was peripheral blood, taken on day 0 of AZD1222 vaccination. This clonotype was obtained from an adult in good health. The DNA of the CDR3 is TGTGCCAGCAATAACCGGGCTTCGGGAAGCTACACCTTC. Protein product: CASNNRASGSYTF.